This is a list of T cell receptor beta chains from one sample in a study of cytomegalovirus exposure and HLA in healthy donors. The method was immunoSEQ multiplex PCR; TCRdb's version includes in-frame clones alone and lacks a portion of them. This table holds more than 250,000 clones, roughly nine tenths found once. The sequenced sample was PBMCs. The receptors were sampled from a woman in her 30s in good health and CMV-seropositive. Both conserved end residues are part of each CDR3. The order of the fields is clone size, J gene, V gene, D gene, CDR3 DNA, CDR3 protein. D genes are given only for firm matches. Clone size is stated in some rows and not others, as once, few, many or a class when expanded.

clone size: -; J gene: TRBJ2-7; V gene: TRBV30; D gene: -; CDR3 DNA: TGTGCCTGGAGTGCGGGGTTGCCTCACGAGCAGTACTTC; CDR3 protein: CAWSAGLPHEQYF
clone size: -; J gene: TRBJ2-1; V gene: TRBV18; D gene: -; CDR3 DNA: TGTGCCAGCTCACGGGACATAGGATACAATGAGCAGTTCTTC; CDR3 protein: CASSRDIGYNEQFF
clone size: -; J gene: TRBJ2-7; V gene: TRBV13; D gene: TRBD2; CDR3 DNA: TGTGCCACCTCGGGAGGGCCCAACGAGCAGTACTTC; CDR3 protein: CATSGGPNEQYF
clone size: -; J gene: TRBJ1-2; V gene: TRBV4-3; D gene: -; CDR3 DNA: TGCGCCAGCAGCCAAGTGGTTGTGGCAGGGGTCGAGGGCTACACCTTC; CDR3 protein: CASSQVVVAGVEGYTF
clone size: -; J gene: TRBJ1-5; V gene: TRBV7-6; D gene: -; CDR3 DNA: TGTGCCAGCAGCTTAGGGGCCCATCAGCCCCAGCATTTT; CDR3 protein: CASSLGAHQPQHF
clone size: once; J gene: TRBJ2-7; V gene: TRBV9; D gene: TRBD1; CDR3 DNA: TGTGCCAGCAGCGTAGCGGGACAGGGAATCTACGAGCAGTACTTC; CDR3 protein: CASSVAGQGIYEQYF
clone size: once; J gene: TRBJ2-2; V gene: TRBV19; D gene: -; CDR3 DNA: TGTGCCAGTAGTCCGGGACTTTCTCGGGAGCTGTTTTTT; CDR3 protein: CASSPGLSRELFF
clone size: once; J gene: TRBJ2-6; V gene: TRBV29-1; D gene: -; CDR3 DNA: TGCAGCGTTCCAGGGGCTGGGGCCAACGTCCTGACTTTC; CDR3 protein: CSVPGAGANVLTF
clone size: -; J gene: TRBJ1-2; V gene: TRBV27; D gene: -; CDR3 DNA: TGTGCCAGCAGTTTAAGAGGTACTAACTATGGCTACACCTTC; CDR3 protein: CASSLRGTNYGYTF
clone size: -; J gene: TRBJ1-1; V gene: TRBV9; D gene: -; CDR3 DNA: TGTGCCAGCAGCGTAGGTGTGTTTGGCACTGAAGCTTTCTTT; CDR3 protein: CASSVGVFGTEAFF
clone size: -; J gene: TRBJ2-3; V gene: TRBV7-8; D gene: -; CDR3 DNA: TGTGCCAGCACCCTAGGACAGCTTACAGATACGCAGTATTTT; CDR3 protein: CASTLGQLTDTQYF
clone size: -; J gene: TRBJ1-1; V gene: TRBV29-1; D gene: -; CDR3 DNA: TGCAGCGTTTTAGACGTGAACACTGAAGCTTTCTTT; CDR3 protein: CSVLDVNTEAFF
clone size: -; J gene: TRBJ1-1; V gene: TRBV4-3; D gene: -; CDR3 DNA: TGCGCCAGCAGCCAAGAGGCCTTCACTGAAGCTTTCTTT; CDR3 protein: CASSQEAFTEAFF
clone size: -; J gene: TRBJ2-3; V gene: TRBV11-2; D gene: TRBD2; CDR3 DNA: TGTGCCAGCAGCACAACTAGCGGTTCTAGCACAGATACGCAGTATTTT; CDR3 protein: CASSTTSGSSTDTQYF
clone size: -; J gene: TRBJ2-2; V gene: TRBV11-2; D gene: -; CDR3 DNA: TGTGCCAGCAGCTTAGACGACAGGCTGCACACCGGGGAGCTGTTTTTT; CDR3 protein: CASSLDDRLHTGELFF
clone size: -; J gene: TRBJ2-7; V gene: TRBV7-6; D gene: TRBD1; CDR3 DNA: TGTGCCAGCAGCTCCAGTGGGACAGGGGGTTTCTACGAGCAGTACTTC; CDR3 protein: CASSSSGTGGFYEQYF
clone size: -; J gene: TRBJ2-7; V gene: TRBV25-1; D gene: TRBD2; CDR3 DNA: TGTGCCAGCACTGCCCTGGGACTAGCGGGGTCTTACGAGCAGTACTTC; CDR3 protein: CASTALGLAGSYEQYF
clone size: -; J gene: TRBJ1-1; V gene: TRBV4-2; D gene: TRBD1; CDR3 DNA: TGTGCCAGCAGCCAAGATGGTTCGGACAGGCTTGAAGCTTTCTTT; CDR3 protein: CASSQDGSDRLEAFF
clone size: once; J gene: TRBJ2-1; V gene: TRBV28; D gene: TRBD2; CDR3 DNA: TGTGCCAGCAGGGCCGGACTAGCGGGGGATGAGCAGTTCTTC; CDR3 protein: CASRAGLAGDEQFF
clone size: -; J gene: TRBJ1-2; V gene: TRBV28; D gene: TRBD1; CDR3 DNA: TGTGCCAGCAGTTTAATCCCAGGACAGGGCAAGTATGGCTACACCTTC; CDR3 protein: CASSLIPGQGKYGYTF
clone size: -; J gene: TRBJ1-1; V gene: TRBV9; D gene: -; CDR3 DNA: TGTGCCAGCAGCGTCCCTGGGGGGAGTGAAGCTTTCTTT; CDR3 protein: CASSVPGGSEAFF
clone size: -; J gene: TRBJ1-2; V gene: TRBV6-5; D gene: -; CDR3 DNA: TGTGCCAGCAGAAACCGTGGAGCCGGGACACATGGCTACACCTTC; CDR3 protein: CASRNRGAGTHGYTF
clone size: -; J gene: TRBJ2-5; V gene: TRBV28; D gene: TRBD2; CDR3 DNA: TGTGCCAGCGCGGGGGGGAGGGAGACCCAGTACTTC; CDR3 protein: CASAGGRETQYF
clone size: -; J gene: TRBJ2-3; V gene: TRBV4-2; D gene: TRBD2; CDR3 DNA: TGTGCCAGCAGCCATGTCCCGACTAGCGGGAGGATCACAGATACGCAGTATTTT; CDR3 protein: CASSHVPTSGRITDTQYF
clone size: -; J gene: TRBJ1-4; V gene: TRBV23-1; D gene: TRBD1; CDR3 DNA: TGCGCCAGCAGTCATCGAACGGTTGGCCAGGGGGCGGGGAGGGAGGCTAATGAAAAACTGTTTTTT; CDR3 protein: CASSHRTVGQGAGREANEKLFF
clone size: -; J gene: TRBJ1-6; V gene: TRBV7-9; D gene: -; CDR3 DNA: TGTGCCAGCAGCTTAGGCCATACCTATAGCTCCTATAATTCACCCCTCCACTTT; CDR3 protein: CASSLGHTYSSYNSPLHF
clone size: once; J gene: TRBJ2-7; V gene: TRBV27; D gene: TRBD2; CDR3 DNA: TGTGCCAGCAGTTTTAGCGGGGGGGCCTACGAGCAGTACTTC; CDR3 protein: CASSFSGGAYEQYF
clone size: -; J gene: TRBJ1-3; V gene: TRBV27; D gene: TRBD1; CDR3 DNA: TGTGCCAGCAGAAATACGCTACCGGACAGGGCCAACACCATATATTTT; CDR3 protein: CASRNTLPDRANTIYF
clone size: -; J gene: TRBJ2-5; V gene: TRBV7-8; D gene: TRBD2; CDR3 DNA: TGTGCCAGCAGCTTAGGCTTAGCGGGAGGCATAGCGACCCAGTACTTC; CDR3 protein: CASSLGLAGGIATQYF
clone size: -; J gene: TRBJ2-7; V gene: TRBV2; D gene: TRBD2; CDR3 DNA: TGTGCCAGAAAGCTAGCGGGAACCTACGAGCAGTACTTC; CDR3 protein: CARKLAGTYEQYF
clone size: -; J gene: TRBJ1-2; V gene: TRBV28; D gene: -; CDR3 DNA: TGTGCCAGCAGTTACGACTATGGCTACACCTTC; CDR3 protein: CASSYDYGYTF
clone size: -; J gene: TRBJ2-1; V gene: TRBV9; D gene: TRBD2; CDR3 DNA: TGTGCCAGCAGCGTGGGAAGCGGGAGTTACAATGAGCAGTTCTTC; CDR3 protein: CASSVGSGSYNEQFF
clone size: -; J gene: TRBJ1-1; V gene: TRBV5-1; D gene: -; CDR3 DNA: TGCGCCAGCAGCTCTCGGGGTTCAGGGAACACTGAAGCTTTCTTT; CDR3 protein: CASSSRGSGNTEAFF
clone size: -; J gene: TRBJ1-5; V gene: TRBV9; D gene: -; CDR3 DNA: TGTGCCAGCAGCGTAGATGAGGGGCCGAATCAGCCCCAGCATTTT; CDR3 protein: CASSVDEGPNQPQHF
clone size: -; J gene: TRBJ1-5; V gene: TRBV27; D gene: -; CDR3 DNA: TGTGCCAGCAGTTCCTCCGGACAGCTTTTTAGCAATCAGCCCCAGCATTTT; CDR3 protein: CASSSSGQLFSNQPQHF
clone size: -; J gene: TRBJ2-7; V gene: TRBV11-2; D gene: TRBD2; CDR3 DNA: TGTGCCAGCAGCTTATCGGGGGGTGACGAGCAGTACTTC; CDR3 protein: CASSLSGGDEQYF
clone size: -; J gene: TRBJ1-2; V gene: TRBV27; D gene: -; CDR3 DNA: TGTGCCAGCAGTGGTGGGGTTCGTTATGGCTACACCTTC; CDR3 protein: CASSGGVRYGYTF
clone size: -; J gene: TRBJ2-7; V gene: TRBV6-1; D gene: TRBD1; CDR3 DNA: TGTGCCAGCAGTGTGGACCCCGGGACAGGTAACTACGAGCAGTACTTC; CDR3 protein: CASSVDPGTGNYEQYF
clone size: -; J gene: TRBJ2-7; V gene: TRBV29-1; D gene: TRBD1; CDR3 DNA: TGCAGCGCACGAGGGGGCAGCTACGAGCAGTACTTC; CDR3 protein: CSARGGSYEQYF
clone size: -; J gene: TRBJ1-4; V gene: TRBV27; D gene: -; CDR3 DNA: TGTGCCAGCAGTATAGGACAGATGTCTAATGAAAAACTGTTTTTT; CDR3 protein: CASSIGQMSNEKLFF
clone size: few; J gene: TRBJ2-7; V gene: TRBV30; D gene: TRBD2; CDR3 DNA: TGTGCCTGGAGTTCTAGCGGATCCTACGAGCAGTACTTC; CDR3 protein: CAWSSSGSYEQYF
clone size: -; J gene: TRBJ1-1; V gene: TRBV7-2; D gene: -; CDR3 DNA: TGTGCCAGCAGCCTCGTGGGCCCTGAAGCTTTCTTT; CDR3 protein: CASSLVGPEAFF
clone size: -; J gene: TRBJ2-5; V gene: TRBV28; D gene: TRBD1; CDR3 DNA: TGTGCCAGCAGACCCCCGCCGGGACAGGGGGAAGAGACCCAGTACTTC; CDR3 protein: CASRPPPGQGEETQYF
clone size: -; J gene: TRBJ2-3; V gene: TRBV9; D gene: -; CDR3 DNA: TGTGCCAGCAGCGTAGCCCCCCACAGGGCTGATACGCAGTATTTT; CDR3 protein: CASSVAPHRADTQYF
clone size: -; J gene: TRBJ2-3; V gene: TRBV4-2; D gene: -; CDR3 DNA: TGTGCCAGCAGCCATTCCCCCTTGATTAATGCGGGCACAGATACGCAGTATTTT; CDR3 protein: CASSHSPLINAGTDTQYF
clone size: -; J gene: TRBJ2-7; V gene: TRBV4-3; D gene: TRBD2; CDR3 DNA: TGCGCCAGCAGCCAAGGGCTCGGGGGGGACTACGAGCAGTACTTC; CDR3 protein: CASSQGLGGDYEQYF
clone size: -; J gene: TRBJ2-2; V gene: TRBV27; D gene: -; CDR3 DNA: TGTGCCAGCAGTCTCACCGGGACTTCTGTTAGGGTCGGGGAGCTGTTTTTT; CDR3 protein: CASSLTGTSVRVGELFF
clone size: -; J gene: TRBJ2-7; V gene: TRBV28; D gene: -; CDR3 DNA: TGTGCCAGCAGTCTTTCGGACAGCCTTCTCTCCTACGAGCAGTACTTC; CDR3 protein: CASSLSDSLLSYEQYF
clone size: -; J gene: TRBJ2-7; V gene: TRBV7-2; D gene: TRBD2; CDR3 DNA: TGTGCCAGCAGCTTCGACGGGGGGAACTACGAGCAGTACTTC; CDR3 protein: CASSFDGGNYEQYF
clone size: once; J gene: TRBJ2-7; V gene: TRBV9; D gene: TRBD2; CDR3 DNA: TGTGCCAGCAGCGTCGGGACTAGCGGGCCCGAGCAGTACTTC; CDR3 protein: CASSVGTSGPEQYF
clone size: -; J gene: TRBJ2-5; V gene: TRBV29-1; D gene: -; CDR3 DNA: TGCAGCGTTGTAGAGGTTGGGGAGACCCAGTACTTC; CDR3 protein: CSVVEVGETQYF
clone size: -; J gene: TRBJ2-3; V gene: TRBV30; D gene: -; CDR3 DNA: TGTGCCTGGATAGGACCGCGCACAGATACGCAGTATTTT; CDR3 protein: CAWIGPRTDTQYF
clone size: -; J gene: TRBJ1-5; V gene: TRBV28; D gene: -; CDR3 DNA: TGTGCCAGCACCTCGACGAGGACGGGGATCGGGCCCCAGCATTTT; CDR3 protein: CASTSTRTGIGPQHF
clone size: -; J gene: TRBJ2-1; V gene: TRBV27; D gene: -; CDR3 DNA: TGTGCCAGCAGTTTATATGGTGAAGTGGGAACGCAGTTCTTC; CDR3 protein: CASSLYGEVGTQFF